The 24 T cell receptor beta chains below all came from one sample that was sequenced in a study of T cell repertoires in cytomegalovirus infection. These receptors' antigens are unknown. One entry per CDR3 protein, called by TCRdb with MiXCR from the reads. This sample has about 570,000 distinct CDR3 sequences; around 40% occur once, and the top ten carry 48%. This sample comprised cultured PBMCs, obtained from culture after CMV antigen stimulation. Receptor source: a human donor in good health (CMV status not recorded). Some clones in this sample may be carry-over from other donors' samples.

The sample holds a few counts of this clonotype. This chain links TRBV11-2 with TRBJ2-5; a possible D gene is TRBD2 (6 bases). The V gene lost 5 bases and the J gene lost 4 bases, with 17 bases spanning the gap. Germline V gene sequence: CDR1 SGHAT, CDR2 FQNNGV. The CDR3 contains 15 residues. Written as DNA, the CDR3 is TGTGCCAGCAGCGAAGCGGGTACTCCCTTAGAGACCCAGTACTTC. This codes for CASSEAGTPLETQYF.

This clonotype appeared a few times. The rearrangement uses TRBV7-2 and TRBJ2-2; D gene uncertain. V dropped 2 bases and J dropped 5 bases, with 6 bases sitting between them. The germline gives CDR1 SGHTA, CDR2 FQGNSA. This CDR3 has 13 residues. CDR3 bases: TGTGCCAGCAGCTTAAGCTTTACCGGGGAGCTGTTTTTT. This sequence encodes CASSLSFTGELFF.

The chain combines TRBV24-1 with TRBJ1-5; weak D call: TRBD1 (6 bases). CDR3 size: 17 residues. Germline CDR1 reads KGHDR; CDR2 reads SFDVKD. Trimming took off 2 bases at V and 0 bases at J, with 13 bases between the two ends. Written as DNA, the CDR3 is TGTGCCACCAGTGATTCCCGACAGGTTTATAGCAATCAGCCCCAGCATTTT. Its translation: CATSDSRQVYSNQPQHF.

J is TRBJ1-5 and V is TRBV12-3 or TRBV12-4; D not resolved. The CDR3 extends over 17 amino acids. V lost 9 bases and J 0 bases, leaving 21 bases between the germline ends. The CDR3 nucleotides read TGTGCCAGTGTCGGACCCCGGCAGAGAGTTAGCAATCAGCCCCAGCATTTT. Translating gives CASVGPRQRVSNQPQHF.

V and J are TRBV20-1 and TRBJ2-7, with D unresolved. Germline assignment: CDR1 DFQATT and CDR2 SNEGSKA (reference sequence). This CDR3 is built from 15 residues. V gave up 0 bases and J gave up 2 bases, with 14 bases separating them. The CDR3 loop reads CSARERRVLAYEQYF. Written as DNA, the CDR3 is TGCAGTGCTAGAGAAAGACGGGTGCTGGCCTACGAGCAGTACTTC.

In this sample, this clonotype turned up a few times. This sequence joins TRBV7-2 and TRBJ2-3, with 8 positions matching TRBD2. CDR1 and CDR2 (germline): SGHTA, FQGNSA. There are 15 residues in the CDR3. The ends lost 5 bases at V and 6 bases at J; junction bases unmatched: 10. CDR3 DNA sequence: TGTGCCAGCAGCGTAGAAAGCGGGAGACTGGATACGCAGTATTTT. Its protein is CASSVESGRLDTQYF. The variable domain in full, completed from reference TRBV7-2 and TRBJ2-3, reads GAGVSQSPSNKVTEKGKDVELRCDPISGHTALYWYRQSLGQGLEFLIYFQGNSAPDKSGLPSDRFSAERTGGSVSTLTIQRTQQEDSAVYLCASSVESGRLDTQYFGPGTRLTVL.

This chain connects TRBV12-3 or TRBV12-4 to TRBJ1-5; D is unclear. Trimming cost V 5 bases and J 1 base, with 12 bases left between them. This CDR3 comprises 15 residues. Here the CDR3 reads CASSPKASSNQPQHF. Written as DNA, the CDR3 is TGTGCCAGCAGTCCGAAAGCTAGCAGCAATCAGCCCCAGCATTTT.

The rearrangement uses TRBV7-2 and TRBJ2-5, with a possible D match to TRBD2 (6 bases). This CDR3 is 13 amino acids long. V gave up 0 bases and J gave up 6 bases, with 8 bases separating them. Germline CDR1 and CDR2: SGHTA and FQGNSA. CDR3 nucleotide sequence: TGTGCCAGCAGCTTAGCCGGGAGTCAGACCCAGTACTTC. It encodes CASSLAGSQTQYF.

The rearrangement joins TRBV4-3 to TRBJ2-7; unclear D gene. CDR3 length: 13 residues. CDR1 and CDR2 (germline): LGHNA, YSLEER. V lost 0 bases and J 2 bases, leaving 5 bases between the germline ends. CDR3 residues: CASSQERTYEQYF. For the CDR3, the DNA is TGCGCCAGCAGCCAAGAGAGGACCTACGAGCAGTACTTC.

This chain joins TRBV3-1 and TRBJ1-5; TRBD1 matches 8 bases. This CDR3 is built from 13 residues. With 3 bases clipped from V and 9 bases from J, the junction kept 4 bases outside the gene matches. Germline loops: CDR1 LGHDT, CDR2 YNNKEL (reference sequence). CDR3 in amino acids: CASSQTGVPPQHF. The CDR3, as DNA: TGTGCCAGCAGCCAGACAGGGGTTCCGCCCCAGCATTTT.

A few counts support this clonotype. The V gene is TRBV18, the J gene TRBJ2-7; D gene uncertain. The germline V gene encodes CDR1 KGHSH and CDR2 LQKENI. This CDR3 is 13 amino acids long. V dropped 5 bases and J dropped 5 bases, with 13 bases sitting between them. In DNA, the CDR3 is TGTGCCAGCTCAACGGGCACCCCAAACGAGCAGTACTTC. Its protein is CASSTGTPNEQYF.

This clonotype was observed many times. The rearrangement joins TRBV7-2 to TRBJ1-5, with 7 bases aligning to TRBD1. The CDR3 extends over 18 amino acids. The ends lost 5 bases at V and 2 bases at J; junction bases unmatched: 15. Germline CDR1 SGHTA, CDR2 FQGNSA. CDR3 bases: TGTGCCAGCAGCCCCCTTCAGTGGGCAGGGGGGGGCAATCAGCCCCAGCATTTT. It yields the protein CASSPLQWAGGGNQPQHF.

The chain recombines TRBV12-3 or TRBV12-4 with TRBJ2-3, with D perhaps matching TRBD2 (6 bases). V lost 6 bases to trimming and J lost 0 bases, with 13 bases between them. The CDR3 contains 15 residues. In nucleotides, the CDR3 is TGTGCCAGCAGCAGGAATCGGGGGAGCACAGATACGCAGTATTTT. This sequence encodes CASSRNRGSTDTQYF.

CDR3 residues: CSATRDRNYGYTF. CDR3 bases: TGCAGTGCTACCCGGGACAGAAACTATGGCTACACCTTC. This chain connects TRBV20-1 to TRBJ1-2, with 7 bases identical to TRBD1. The germline V gene encodes CDR1 DFQATT and CDR2 SNEGSKA (reference sequence). The V segment lost 4 bases and the J segment 2 bases; nucleotides outside the gene matches: 4. The CDR3 extends over 13 amino acids.

This chain connects TRBV5-4 to TRBJ2-3, with 11 positions matching TRBD2. Unmatched junction bases numbered 5, after V lost 3 bases and J lost 5 bases. CDR3 size: 15 residues. The germline V gene has CDR1 SGHNT and CDR2 YYREEE (reference sequence). The CDR3 nucleotides read TGTGCCAGCAGCTCCAAGACTAGCGGGGTAGATACGCAGTATTTT. This codes for CASSSKTSGVDTQYF.

A few counts support this clonotype. The genes are TRBV12-3 or TRBV12-4 and TRBJ2-7; maybe TRBD1 (5 bases). The CDR3 runs 14 residues. The V end was cut by 6 bases, the J end by 5 bases, with 17 bases between. The chain's CDR3 is CASSLGVLSDEQYF. The CDR3 region has the DNA TGTGCCAGCAGCCTAGGGGTATTGTCCGACGAGCAGTACTTC.

This sequence joins TRBV4-1 and TRBJ2-3, with TRBD2 matching 10 bases. This CDR3 spans 18 amino acids. Germline V CDR1 and CDR2: MGHRA, YSYEKL. The J segment lost 8 bases and the V segment lost 3 bases, leaving 17 bases of the junction unmatched. DNA for the CDR3: TGCGCCAGCAGCCACCACCCCAAACTAGCGGGAAAGGGTTCTACGCAGTATTTT. As protein: CASSHHPKLAGKGSTQYF.

CDR3 sequence reads: CASSYSGGYTEAFF. CDR3 nucleotide sequence: TGTGCCAGCAGTTACTCCGGCGGTTACACTGAAGCTTTCTTT. The chain employs TRBV6-2 or TRBV6-3 and TRBJ1-1; D not resolved. Germline CDR1 is MNHEY and CDR2 is SVGEGT. CDR3 size: 14 residues. V shed 0 bases and J shed 3 bases, with 8 bases lying between them.

The V gene is TRBV5-1, the J gene TRBJ2-7; 8 bases fit TRBD2. The CDR3 spans 13 residues. Germline CDR1 and CDR2: SGHRS and YFSETQ. The V and J ends lost 4 bases and 4 bases, in that order; junction bases with no gene match: 4. The CDR3 DNA reads as TGCGCCAGCAGCGAGCCGGGGGGGTACGAGCAGTACTTC. It codes for CASSEPGGYEQYF.

The chain couples TRBV7-2 to TRBJ2-7; no firm D call. Germline CDR1 reads SGHTA; CDR2 reads FQGNSA. CDR3 length: 13 residues. V was trimmed by 1 base and J by 5 bases, leaving 9 bases between them. CDR3 amino acids: CASSLDLGDEQYF. In DNA, the CDR3 is TGTGCCAGCAGCTTAGACCTTGGAGACGAGCAGTACTTC.

The chain joins TRBV24-1 to TRBJ2-3; D is perhaps TRBD1 or TRBD2 (7 bases each). The germline V and J ends were trimmed by 9 bases and 6 bases, with 15 bases remaining between them. The CDR3 contains 13 residues. CDR1 is KGHDR and CDR2 is SFDVKD in the germline V gene. CDR3 in amino acids: CATSRQGGDTQYF. CDR3 nucleotides: TGTGCCACCTCAAGACAGGGAGGGGATACGCAGTATTTT.

The chain has TRBV29-1 and TRBJ1-4, with TRBD1 matching over 9 bases. Looked up from germline, CDR1 is SQVTM and CDR2 is ANQGSEA. The CDR3 consists of 13 residues. V lost 7 bases to trimming and J lost 5 bases; unmatched junction nucleotides: 5. This chain's CDR3 is CSALGTGNEKLFF. In DNA form, the CDR3 reads TGCAGCGCCTTAGGGACAGGGAATGAAAAACTGTTTTTT. The variable domain in full, with the rest retrieved from reference TRBV29-1 and TRBJ1-4, is SAVISQKPSRDICQRGTSLTIQCQVDSQVTMMFWYRQQPGQSLTLIATANQGSEATYESGFVIDKFPISRPNLTFSTLTVSNMSPEDSSIYLCSALGTGNEKLFFGSGTQLSVL.

The V call is TRBV4-2, the J call TRBJ1-2; 12 nucleotides align to TRBD1. Trimming cost V 4 bases and J 3 bases; bases outside gene matches: 15. The CDR3 sequence is 19 residues long. Looked up from germline, CDR1 is LGHNA and CDR2 is YNFKEQ. For the CDR3, the DNA is TGTGCCAGCAGCCCTATGATCCCGGGACAGGGGGCTTTTCACTATGGCTACACCTTC. It specifies CASSPMIPGQGAFHYGYTF.

The chain couples TRBV10-3 to TRBJ2-6; 7 bases line up with TRBD1. CDR3 length: 18 amino acids. The V gene's germline CDR1 is ENHRY and CDR2 SYGVKD. Trimming removed 6 bases from V and 0 bases from J; junction bases left unmatched: 11. This CDR3 reads CAISPANRGSSGANVLTF. The DNA of the CDR3 is TGTGCCATCAGCCCAGCGAACAGGGGTAGCTCTGGGGCCAACGTCCTGACTTTC.